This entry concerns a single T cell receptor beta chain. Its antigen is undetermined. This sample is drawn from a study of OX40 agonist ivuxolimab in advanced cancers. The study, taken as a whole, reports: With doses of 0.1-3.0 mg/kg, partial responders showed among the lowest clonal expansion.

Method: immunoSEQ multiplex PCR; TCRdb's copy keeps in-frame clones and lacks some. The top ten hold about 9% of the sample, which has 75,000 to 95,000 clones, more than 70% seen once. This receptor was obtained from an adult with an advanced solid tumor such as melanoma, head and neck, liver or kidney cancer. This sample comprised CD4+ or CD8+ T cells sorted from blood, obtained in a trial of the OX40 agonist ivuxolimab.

CDR3 coding DNA: TGTGCCAGCAGTTATAAGGATATATGTCAGCCCCAGCATTTT. It translates to CASSYKDICQPQHF. V and J are TRBV11-1 and TRBJ1-5, with D uncertain. Germline V gives CDR1 SGHAT, CDR2 FQDESV (reference sequence). The CDR3 spans 14 residues. Trimming pared 6 bases from V and 6 bases from J, leaving 15 bases between. The complete variable domain, with remaining parts taken from reference TRBV11-1 and TRBJ1-5, reads EAEVAQSPRYKITEKSQAVAFWCDPISGHATLYWYRQILGQGPELLVQFQDESVVDDSQLPKDRFSAERLKGVDSTLKIQPAELGDSAMYLCASSYKDICQPQHFGDGTRLSIL.